The T cell receptor (beta chain) under discussion was sequenced for a study of T-cell reconstitution after alpha-beta-depleted transplantation in children. Study outcomes and limitations: After transplant, high TCRbeta diversity at day 60 in some patients arose from surviving recipient T cells and thymic progenitors. Several hundred graft clones that had expanded were reportedly the source of alpha-beta T cells about two months after transplant. T-cell numbers and diversity, one year after transplant, stemmed largely from T cells that were newly produced.

This clonotype was counted a few times. Its target is not known. Germline V gene data show CDR1 as SGHTA and CDR2 as FQGNSA. The CDR3 totals 15 residues. V was pared by 2 bases and J by 3 bases, with 4 bases of the junction left unmatched. TCRbeta library construction was performed incorporating unique molecular identifiers. TCRdb fed the PCR reads into MiXCR, producing one record per CDR3 protein. The sample records about 830,000 distinct CDR3 sequences, roughly 16% being singletons. The V and J genes are TRBV7-2 and TRBJ2-1, with 7 bases identical to TRBD1. The origin of this receptor is a male patient younger than 18 who had a stem cell transplant for acute lymphoblastic leukemia, so the T cells may come from the graft donor. The sequences come from PBMCs, mostly from graft donor cells, collected 360 days after TCRalphabeta/CD19-depleted stem cell transplant. The CDR3 DNA follows: TGTGCCAGCAGCTTAAGGGGGCACCTCTACAATGAGCAGTTCTTC. Its protein is CASSLRGHLYNEQFF.